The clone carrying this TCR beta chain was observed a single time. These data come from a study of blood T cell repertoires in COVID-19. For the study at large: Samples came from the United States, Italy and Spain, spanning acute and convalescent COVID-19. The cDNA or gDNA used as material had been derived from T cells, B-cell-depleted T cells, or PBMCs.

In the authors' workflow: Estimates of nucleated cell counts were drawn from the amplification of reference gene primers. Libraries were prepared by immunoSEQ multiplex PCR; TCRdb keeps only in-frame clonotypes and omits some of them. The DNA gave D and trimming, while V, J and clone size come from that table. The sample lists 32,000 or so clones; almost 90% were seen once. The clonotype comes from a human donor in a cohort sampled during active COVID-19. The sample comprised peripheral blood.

The DNA of the CDR3 is TGTGCCAGTAGTGACTCGGGACTGCAGAACACTGAAGCTTTCTTT. It yields the protein CASSDSGLQNTEAFF. The chain has TRBV19 and TRBJ1-1; perhaps TRBD1 as D (5 bases). Germline V lookup: CDR1 LNHDA, CDR2 SQIVND (reference sequence). Trimming removed 5 bases from V and 1 base from J, with 14 bases in between. CDR3 size: 15 residues.